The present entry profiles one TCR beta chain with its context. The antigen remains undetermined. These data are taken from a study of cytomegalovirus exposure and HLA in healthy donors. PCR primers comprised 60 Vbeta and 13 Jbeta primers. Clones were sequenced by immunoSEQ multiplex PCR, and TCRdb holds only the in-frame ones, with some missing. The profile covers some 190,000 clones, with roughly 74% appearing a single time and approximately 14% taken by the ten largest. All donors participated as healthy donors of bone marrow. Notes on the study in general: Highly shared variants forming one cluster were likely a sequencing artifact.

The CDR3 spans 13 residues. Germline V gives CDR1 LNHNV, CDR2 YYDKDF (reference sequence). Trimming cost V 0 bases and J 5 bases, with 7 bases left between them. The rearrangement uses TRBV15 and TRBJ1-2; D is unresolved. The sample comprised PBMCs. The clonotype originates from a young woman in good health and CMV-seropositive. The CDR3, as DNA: TGTGCCACCAGCAGAGATAGAGGTTATGGCTACACCTTC. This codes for CATSRDRGYGYTF. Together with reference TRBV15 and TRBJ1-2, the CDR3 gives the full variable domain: DAMVIQNPRYQVTQFGKPVTLSCSQTLNHNVMYWYQQKSSQAPKLLFHYYDKDFNNEADTPDNFQSRRPNTSFCFLDIRSPGLGDTAMYLCATSRDRGYGYTFGSGTRLTVV.